The 22 T cell receptor beta chains presented below share a single source sample, sequenced in a study of T-cell memory formation after mild COVID-19. TCRdb reprocessed the 5' RACE reads via MiXCR and lists one record per CDR3 protein. Here the sample spans about 540,000 distinct CDR3 sequences, around 21% being singletons. The sequencing input was PBMCs or a T cell subset sorted from them (not recorded which). The source is an adult woman who had mild COVID-19 (a few samples of this study predate the infection). Cell type and time point are not known.

The table lists this clonotype with many counts. This chain uses TRBV7-6 with TRBJ2-2, with TRBD2 matching over 9 bases. The CDR3 is 15 amino acids. The V gene's germline CDR1 is SGHVS and CDR2 FNYEAQ. Trimming removed 5 bases from V and 2 bases from J; junction bases left unmatched: 3. CDR3 loop: CASSRSGSNTGELFF. In DNA form, the CDR3 reads TGTGCCAGCAGCCGTAGCGGGAGTAACACCGGGGAGCTGTTTTTT.

This clonotype has just a few counts. The gene calls are TRBV4-2 and TRBJ2-7; 7 bases line up with TRBD2. This CDR3 region has 17 residues. The V segment lost 0 bases and the J segment 5 bases; nucleotides outside the gene matches: 13. Germline assignment: CDR1 LGHNA and CDR2 YNFKEQ. The CDR3 DNA follows: TGTGCCAGCAGCCAAGACGCCGGTGGGGGAGGGCGAGACGAGCAGTACTTC. Its protein is CASSQDAGGGGRDEQYF.

This clonotype has just a few counts. V usage is TRBV7-2 and J usage is TRBJ1-2, with D possibly being TRBD1 (5 bases). The CDR3 is 15 residues long. V gave up 0 bases and J gave up 0 bases, with 8 bases separating them. Per the germline V gene, CDR1 is SGHTA and CDR2 is FQGNSA. DNA for the CDR3: TGTGCCAGCAGCTTAGCGGCAGGGTCTAACTATGGCTACACCTTC. Its protein is CASSLAAGSNYGYTF.

A remark on this clonotype: One junction end disagrees with the germline gene, perhaps due to a read error. The V gene is TRBV7-7, the J gene TRBJ2-3, with 11 bases lining up with TRBD1. This CDR3 is 17 amino acids long. The germline V gene encodes CDR1 SSHAT and CDR2 FNYEAQ (reference sequence). CDR3 DNA sequence: TGTGCTAGCAGACCCTCAGGTTGGGACAGGGGGTACGATACGCAGTATTTT. Its translation: CASRPSGWDRGYDTQYF. Supplemented by reference TRBV7-7 and TRBJ2-3, the full variable domain reads GAGVSQSPRYKVTKRGQDVTLRCDPISSHATLYWYQQALGQGPEFLTYFNYEAQPDKSGLPSDRFSAERPEGSISTLTIQRTEQRDSAMYRCASRPSGWDRGYDTQYFGPGTRLTVL.

This clonotype turned up a few times. The chain combines TRBV5-1 with TRBJ2-7, with TRBD2 identical over 9 bases. Germline V gene data show CDR1 as SGHRS and CDR2 as YFSETQ. The CDR3 runs 14 residues. V was clipped by 0 bases and J by 3 bases; unmatched bases: 1. This CDR3 reads CASSLGGGDYEQYF. The CDR3 bases are TGCGCCAGCAGCTTGGGCGGGGGGGACTACGAGCAGTACTTC.

This chain links TRBV20-1 with TRBJ2-5; TRBD2 matches 7 bases. This CDR3 has 15 residues. Germline lookup yields CDR1 DFQATT and CDR2 SNEGSKA (reference sequence). Trimming at V came to 0 bases and at J to 2 bases, leaving 6 bases not matched to a gene. In DNA, the CDR3 is TGCAGTGCTAGAGATTTCGGACTAGGGCAAGAGACCCAGTACTTC. Protein product: CSARDFGLGQETQYF.

This clonotype appeared a few times. V usage is TRBV4-2 and J usage is TRBJ2-7; D perhaps matches TRBD2 (8 bases). The CDR3 sequence is 16 residues long. CDR1 is LGHNA, CDR2 YNFKEQ, per germline. V was pared by 0 bases and J by 5 bases, with 17 bases between. CDR3 region: CASSQDRGREAHEQYF. DNA of the CDR3: TGTGCCAGCAGCCAAGATAGGGGGCGGGAGGCCCACGAGCAGTACTTC.

The chain carries TRBV30 and TRBJ1-3; 9 bases line up with TRBD1. From germline, CDR1 is GTSNPN and CDR2 SVGIG (reference sequence). The CDR3 consists of 15 residues. V lost 1 base, J lost 4 bases, and 5 bases stayed unmatched. CDR3 protein: CAWSGGQGFGNTIYF. DNA for the CDR3: TGTGCCTGGAGTGGGGGACAGGGCTTCGGAAACACCATATATTTT.

This clonotype has ten or more counts. The chain joins TRBV6-1 to TRBJ2-7; tentatively, D is TRBD1 (6 bases). Germline values: CDR1 MNHNS, CDR2 SASEGT. V was cut by 3 bases and J by 3 bases, with 15 bases left in between. The CDR3 is 15 amino acids. The CDR3 nucleotides are TGTGCCAGCAGTGAGCCAACAGGGATCGACTACGAGCAGTACTTC. Translating it yields CASSEPTGIDYEQYF.

The chain employs TRBV6-1 and TRBJ2-1; tentatively, D is TRBD1 (5 bases). The germline gives CDR1 MNHNS, CDR2 SASEGT. Trimming left V 3 bases short and J 3 bases short, with 12 bases between. This CDR3 contains 15 residues. For the CDR3, the DNA is TGTGCCAGCAGTGATTGGCAGGGATACTACAATGAGCAGTTCTTC. It codes for CASSDWQGYYNEQFF.

This clonotype was observed a few times. The chain is built from TRBV7-8 and TRBJ2-6; the D is unclear. This CDR3 has 18 amino acids. Germline V gene sequence: CDR1 SGHVS, CDR2 FQNEAQ. V was clipped by 2 bases and J by 0 bases, with 14 bases between them. The DNA of the CDR3 is TGTGCCAGCAGCTTATTTCTTTCTGAAGCCTCTGGGGCCAACGTCCTGACTTTC. The encoded protein is CASSLFLSEASGANVLTF.

The chain recombines TRBV7-4 with TRBJ2-3; D not resolved. From germline, CDR1 is SGHVT and CDR2 SQSDAQ. With 5 bases removed from V and 5 bases from J, the gap between germline ends came to 20 bases. This CDR3 has 16 residues. The CDR3 protein is CASSANSREAQDTQYF. As DNA, the CDR3 is TGTGCCAGCAGCGCCAACTCTAGGGAAGCACAAGATACGCAGTATTTT.

This chain connects TRBV5-5 to TRBJ2-7; D may correspond to TRBD1 or TRBD2 (5 bases each). CDR3 length: 15 amino acids. V was cut by 5 bases and J by 3 bases, with 18 bases left in between. From germline, CDR1 is SGHKS and CDR2 YYEKEE (reference sequence). The CDR3 loop reads CASRMGLGDLYEQYF. CDR3 sequence (DNA): TGTGCCAGCAGGATGGGGTTAGGGGACCTCTACGAGCAGTACTTC.

The sample holds one count of this clonotype. V gene TRBV20-1 combines with J gene TRBJ2-5, with 7 nucleotides matching TRBD2. J gave up 5 bases and V 6 bases, and 6 bases lay outside the gene matches. Looked up from germline, CDR1 is DFQATT and CDR2 is SNEGSKA (reference sequence). The length of the CDR3 is 12 residues. The CDR3 DNA is TGCAGTGCCCCCGGACTAGTTGAGACCCAGTACTTC. Protein product: CSAPGLVETQYF.

This clonotype was seen more than once but under ten times. The genes are TRBV7-2 and TRBJ2-7, with 14 bases fitting TRBD2. The CDR3 is made up of 15 amino acids. Germline V gives CDR1 SGHTA, CDR2 FQGNSA. Losses at the gene ends were 3 bases for V and 6 bases for J; bases not matched to a gene: 4. The CDR3 nucleotides are TGTGCCAGCAGCTTGGGAGGACTAGCGGGAGGCGAGCAGTACTTC. Translation: CASSLGGLAGGEQYF.

V is TRBV2 and J is TRBJ2-7; D call uncertain. Germline V gene lookup returns CDR1 SNHLY and CDR2 FYNNEI. V gave up 4 bases and J gave up 6 bases, with 19 bases separating them. There are 15 residues in the CDR3. The DNA of the CDR3 is TGTGCCAGCAGTGTCCTTTTTGGTTTTGGCGGCGAGCAGTACTTC. This sequence encodes CASSVLFGFGGEQYF.

The CDR3 here is CASSLQADPFYGYTF. The CDR3 DNA reads TGTGCCAGCAGTTTGCAAGCCGACCCTTTCTATGGCTACACCTTC. The rearrangement joins TRBV2 to TRBJ1-2; D is unresolved. The CDR3 covers 15 residues. The germline V gene encodes CDR1 SNHLY and CDR2 FYNNEI. V lost 5 bases and J lost 4, with 17 bases in between.

The CDR3 DNA is TGCAGCACCCGAATACGACCGGCAGGTTCAGATACGCAGTATTTT. Encoded protein: CSTRIRPAGSDTQYF. The rearrangement uses TRBV29-1 and TRBJ2-3, with D unresolved. CDR1 is SQVTM, CDR2 ANQGSEA, per germline. The V gene lost 8 bases and the J gene lost 4 bases, with 22 bases spanning the gap. CDR3 length: 15 residues.

This chain uses TRBV11-2 with TRBJ2-1, with 13 bases identical to TRBD2. V was pared by 5 bases and J by 8 bases, with 15 bases of the junction left unmatched. Germline V gene lookup returns CDR1 SGHAT and CDR2 FQNNGV. The CDR3 spans 18 residues. The CDR3 loop reads CASSLGLAGVRVDDEQFF. The CDR3 DNA reads as TGTGCCAGCAGCCTTGGACTAGCGGGAGTCCGAGTCGATGATGAGCAGTTCTTC. The full variable domain, rest sourced from reference TRBV11-2 and TRBJ2-1, is EAGVAQSPRYKIIEKRQSVAFWCNPISGHATLYWYQQILGQGPKLLIQFQNNGVVDDSQLPKDRFSAERLKGVDSTLKIQPAKLEDSAVYLCASSLGLAGVRVDDEQFFGPGTRLTVL.

This clonotype was seen more than once but under ten times. The chain recombines TRBV7-6 with TRBJ2-5, with 10 bases aligning to TRBD2. The ends lost 2 bases at V and 2 bases at J; junction bases unmatched: 14. In germline, CDR1 is SGHVS, CDR2 FNYEAQ. The CDR3 is 19 residues long. For the CDR3, the DNA is TGTGCCAGCAGCTTAACCCTAGCGGGAGTCCGGGGAGGGCAAGAGACCCAGTACTTC. The encoded protein is CASSLTLAGVRGGQETQYF.

This clonotype turned up a few times. The chain recombines TRBV5-6 with TRBJ2-3; 8 bases align to TRBD2. Trimming at V came to 1 base and at J to 4 bases, leaving 2 bases not matched to a gene. The CDR3 totals 14 residues. The germline V gene encodes CDR1 SGHDT and CDR2 YYEEEE. CDR3 DNA: TGTGCCAGCAGCTTGCGGGGGGGATCAGATACGCAGTATTTT. This gives the protein CASSLRGGSDTQYF.

The rearrangement uses TRBV24-1 and TRBJ2-5; a possible D gene is TRBD2 (5 bases). The CDR3 is 14 residues long. Trimming took 5 bases from V and 1 from J, leaving 10 bases between them. The V gene's germline CDR1 is KGHDR and CDR2 SFDVKD. Here the CDR3 DNA reads TGTGCCACCAGTGGGATGGGAGCCCAAGAGACCCAGTACTTC. Amino acid sequence: CATSGMGAQETQYF.